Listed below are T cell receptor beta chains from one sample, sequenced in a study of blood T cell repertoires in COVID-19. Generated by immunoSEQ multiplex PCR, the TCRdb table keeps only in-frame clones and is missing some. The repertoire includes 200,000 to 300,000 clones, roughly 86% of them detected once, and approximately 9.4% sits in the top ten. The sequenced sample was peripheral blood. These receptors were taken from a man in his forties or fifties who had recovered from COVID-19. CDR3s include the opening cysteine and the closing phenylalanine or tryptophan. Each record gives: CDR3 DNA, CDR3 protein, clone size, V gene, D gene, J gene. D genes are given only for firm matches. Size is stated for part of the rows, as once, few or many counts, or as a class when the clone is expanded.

cdr3_nt: TGTGCCAGCAGTATCAACTGGGCCGGTACGCAGTATTTT; cdr3_aa: CASSINWAGTQYF; clone_size: few; v_call: TRBV14; d_call: .; j_call: TRBJ2-3
cdr3_nt: TGTGCCAGTAGTCCCCACCCGTGGAGCGGGAGCTCCTACGAGCAGTACTTC; cdr3_aa: CASSPHPWSGSSYEQYF; clone_size: .; v_call: TRBV19; d_call: TRBD2; j_call: TRBJ2-7
cdr3_nt: TGCAGCGTTGGGGGCCTAGAAGCTTTCTTT; cdr3_aa: CSVGGLEAFF; clone_size: .; v_call: TRBV29-1; d_call: .; j_call: TRBJ1-1
cdr3_nt: TGCGCCAGCAGCTTGAGATCCGCTAGTAGGTCCTACGAGCAGTACTTC; cdr3_aa: CASSLRSASRSYEQYF; clone_size: .; v_call: TRBV5-1; d_call: .; j_call: TRBJ2-7
cdr3_nt: TGTGCCAGCAGCTTAGCGGGAGGGGACTATGGCTACACCTTC; cdr3_aa: CASSLAGGDYGYTF; clone_size: .; v_call: TRBV7-2; d_call: .; j_call: TRBJ1-2
cdr3_nt: TGTGCCAGCAGACCCACAGGGAGGAACACTGAAGCTTTCTTT; cdr3_aa: CASRPTGRNTEAFF; clone_size: .; v_call: TRBV3-1/TRBV3-2; d_call: .; j_call: TRBJ1-1
cdr3_nt: TGTGCCAGCAGCCAAGCCGGGACTAGCGGGGCGAACACCGGGGAGCTGTTTTTT; cdr3_aa: CASSQAGTSGANTGELFF; clone_size: .; v_call: TRBV3-1/TRBV3-2; d_call: TRBD2; j_call: TRBJ2-2
cdr3_nt: TGTGCCAGTAGTCGACAGGGACCTCTCCACGAGCAGTACTTC; cdr3_aa: CASSRQGPLHEQYF; clone_size: .; v_call: TRBV19; d_call: TRBD1; j_call: TRBJ2-7
cdr3_nt: TGTGCCAGCAGCCCAGGGGGAAGAGGGAATCAGCCCCAGCATTTT; cdr3_aa: CASSPGGRGNQPQHF; clone_size: .; v_call: TRBV7-2; d_call: TRBD1; j_call: TRBJ1-5
cdr3_nt: TGTGCCAGCAGCCGCTCGGGGGGGTTCCCTCCCGAGACCCAGTACTTC; cdr3_aa: CASSRSGGFPPETQYF; clone_size: .; v_call: TRBV9; d_call: TRBD2; j_call: TRBJ2-5